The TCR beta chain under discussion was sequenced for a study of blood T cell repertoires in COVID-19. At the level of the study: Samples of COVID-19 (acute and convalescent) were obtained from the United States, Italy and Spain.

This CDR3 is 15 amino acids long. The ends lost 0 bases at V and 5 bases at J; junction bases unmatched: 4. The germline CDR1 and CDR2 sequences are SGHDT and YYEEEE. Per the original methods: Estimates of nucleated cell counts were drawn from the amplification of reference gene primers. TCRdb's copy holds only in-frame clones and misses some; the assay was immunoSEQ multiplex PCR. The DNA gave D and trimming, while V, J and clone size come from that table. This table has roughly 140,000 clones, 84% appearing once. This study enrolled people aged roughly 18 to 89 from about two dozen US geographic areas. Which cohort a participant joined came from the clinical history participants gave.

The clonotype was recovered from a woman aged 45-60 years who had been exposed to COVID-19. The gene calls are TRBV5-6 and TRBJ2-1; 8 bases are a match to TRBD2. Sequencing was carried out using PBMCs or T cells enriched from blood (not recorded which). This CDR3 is CASSLAGLDHNEQFF. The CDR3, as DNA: TGTGCCAGCAGCTTGGCGGGACTAGACCACAATGAGCAGTTCTTC.